A selection of T cell receptor beta chains follows, all from one sample in a study of monozygotic twins with cystic fibrosis. This table comes from immunoSEQ multiplex PCR, and its TCRdb copy is limited to in-frame clones, with some not included. The table includes some 10,000 clones, roughly nine tenths detected once. What was sequenced was blood. Receptor source: a boy under 10 years old with cystic fibrosis. CDR3s include the opening cysteine and the closing phenylalanine or tryptophan. D genes are given only for firm matches. The size field is filled for only some rows; it gives once, few, many or a size class.

TRBV4-2	TRBJ2-1	-	-	TGTGCCAGTTCGTGGGCGAGTCACAATGAGCAGTTCTTC	CASSWASHNEQFF
TRBV4-2	TRBJ1-6	-	-	TGTGCCAGCAGCCCAAGTCGGGACGGCAATTCACCCCTCCACTTT	CASSPSRDGNSPLHF
TRBV30	TRBJ1-1	-	-	TGTGCCTGTTCAGGGAGTACTGAAGCTTTCTTT	CACSGSTEAFF
TRBV29-1	TRBJ1-1	-	-	TGCAGCGTTGGCCTAGTGGGGAATGAAGCTTTCTTT	CSVGLVGNEAFF
TRBV7-9	TRBJ1-1	-	-	TGTGCCAGCAGCTTAGAGGGGACGTCGGCTTTCTTT	CASSLEGTSAFF
TRBV6-1	TRBJ2-1	TRBD2	-	TGTGCCAGCAGAAAGCGGGGGGCCGGCAATGAGCAGTTCTTC	CASRKRGAGNEQFF
TRBV19	TRBJ1-1	-	-	TGTGCCAGTAGTACCCAGGTTCGAACTGAAGCTTTCTTT	CASSTQVRTEAFF
TRBV2	TRBJ1-3	-	-	TGTGCCAGCAACGAGGACTCTGGAAACACCATATATTTT	CASNEDSGNTIYF
TRBV4-2	TRBJ2-1	-	once	TGTGCCAGCAGCCAAGAGGGGTCAGTCGAGCAGTTCTTC	CASSQEGSVEQFF
TRBV5-1	TRBJ2-3	TRBD2	-	TGCGCCAGCAGCGAAGGCGAACTAGCGGGGGGCACAGATACGCAGTATTTT	CASSEGELAGGTDTQYF
TRBV7-8	TRBJ2-3	-	-	TGTGCCTCGCGGGGCAAGGCCACAGATACGCAGTATTTT	CASRGKATDTQYF
TRBV30	TRBJ2-1	-	-	TGTGCCTGGAGTCCCCTTAGCGGATACAATGAGCAGTTCTTC	CAWSPLSGYNEQFF
TRBV14	TRBJ2-3	-	-	TGTGCCAGCAGCCATATAGATACGCAGTATTTT	CASSHIDTQYF
TRBV25-1	TRBJ1-6	-	-	TGTGCCAGCAGCGCTGCCCAGGGTAGATCACCCCTCCACTTT	CASSAAQGRSPLHF
TRBV6-4	TRBJ1-2	-	-	TGTGCCAGCAGATCGGACGGAGCTAACTATGGCTACACCTTC	CASRSDGANYGYTF
TRBV7-3	TRBJ1-2	TRBD1	-	TGTGCCAGCAGCCCTCACCAGACAGGGGTCTTTGGCTACACCTTC	CASSPHQTGVFGYTF
TRBV11-2	TRBJ1-2	TRBD1	-	TGTGCCAGCAGCCCCGGACAGGGCAACTATGGCTACACCTTC	CASSPGQGNYGYTF
TRBV27	TRBJ2-6	TRBD1	-	TGTGCCAGCAGTTGGCTTGGGGACAGGGGTCCAAGCTCTGGGGCCAACGTCCTGACTTTC	CASSWLGDRGPSSGANVLTF
TRBV7-9	TRBJ1-2	-	-	TGTGCCAGCACTGACAGTCTCTACTATGGCTACACCTTC	CASTDSLYYGYTF
TRBV10-3	TRBJ2-5	TRBD1	-	TGTGCCATCAGTGAGTCCTCCGGCAGGGGGCTTGGAGAGACCCAGTACTTC	CAISESSGRGLGETQYF
TRBV18	TRBJ1-1	-	-	TGTGCCAGCTCACCAGGGGCTGAGGGTGAAGCTTTCTTT	CASSPGAEGEAFF
TRBV29-1	TRBJ2-2	-	once	TGCAGCGTTGAGGGGAACACCGGGGAGCTGTTTTTT	CSVEGNTGELFF
TRBV5-1	TRBJ1-1	TRBD1	-	TGCGCCAGCAGCCAGACAGGGAGGCCTGAAGCTTTCTTT	CASSQTGRPEAFF
TRBV4-2	TRBJ2-6	-	-	TGTGCCAGCAGCCAAGTGGTGTCCTCTGGGGCCAACGTCCTGACTTTC	CASSQVVSSGANVLTF
TRBV9	TRBJ2-3	-	once	TGTGCCAGCAGCGTAGGGGTTGGCAGGGGCACAGATACGCAGTATTTT	CASSVGVGRGTDTQYF
TRBV19	TRBJ1-2	-	-	TGTGCCAGTAGCCCCGGAGAAGCAGCACGAGGCTACACCTTC	CASSPGEAARGYTF
TRBV18	TRBJ2-7	TRBD1	-	TGTGCCAGCTCTCGAACCCGGGACAGCCTCGAGCAGTACTTC	CASSRTRDSLEQYF
TRBV5-1	TRBJ2-5	-	-	TGCGCCAGCAGCTTGCAGTCGGGAAGGGAGACCCAGTACTTC	CASSLQSGRETQYF
TRBV6-5	TRBJ2-7	-	-	TGTGCCAGCAGTTACCTAATTTCGACACCCTGGGAGCAGTACTTC	CASSYLISTPWEQYF
TRBV9	TRBJ2-7	TRBD2	-	TGTGCCAGCAGCGTAGAGGAGCGGGGGGAATACGAGCAGTACTTC	CASSVEERGEYEQYF
TRBV21-1	TRBJ1-4	-	-	TGTGCCAGTCCGCAGGGTGTGGAAAAACTGTTTTTT	CASPQGVEKLFF
TRBV7-2	TRBJ1-4	TRBD1	-	TGTGCCAGCAGCCGGGACAGTACTAATGAAAAACTGTTTTTT	CASSRDSTNEKLFF